This is a list of T cell receptor beta chains from one sample in a study of control samples from healthy donors and cancer patients. The method was immunoSEQ multiplex PCR; TCRdb's version includes in-frame clones alone and lacks a portion of them. The sample consists of some 34,000 clones, about 94% of them appearing once. Sequencing was done on a sample of PBMCs. The receptors were sampled from a man aged 35 to 55 with colorectal cancer. CDR3s include the opening cysteine and the closing phenylalanine or tryptophan. Each record gives: V gene, clone size, J gene, D gene, CDR3 protein, CDR3 DNA. A D gene is named only where the DNA matches it firmly. Size is omitted from some rows. Given values are once, few, many or a class for expanded clones.

>TRBV7-3|-|TRBJ2-5|-
CASSLIHSGTTVQETQYF
TGTGCCAGCAGCCTTATCCACTCCGGGACCACGGTCCAAGAGACCCAGTACTTC
>TRBV5-1|once|TRBJ2-3|TRBD2
CASSLGLAETDTQYF
TGCGCCAGCAGCTTGGGACTAGCGGAAACAGATACGCAGTATTTT
>TRBV30|-|TRBJ1-5|TRBD1
CAWRGQGSNQPQHF
TGTGCCTGGAGAGGACAGGGTAGCAATCAGCCCCAGCATTTT
>TRBV6-5|once|TRBJ1-1|-
CASSQRRNTEAFF
TGTGCCAGCAGTCAACGTAGGAACACTGAAGCTTTCTTT
>TRBV18|-|TRBJ2-7|TRBD1
CASSPPSGQGVEQYF
TGTGCCAGCTCACCACCGTCGGGACAGGGGGTCGAGCAGTACTTC
>TRBV9|-|TRBJ2-7|-
CASSVSRPGLSIYEQYF
TGTGCCAGCAGCGTTTCACGTCCGGGACTCAGCATCTACGAGCAGTACTTC
>TRBV11-3|-|TRBJ2-3|TRBD1
CASSPGQTFSTDTQYF
TGTGCCAGCAGCCCGGGACAGACGTTTAGCACAGATACGCAGTATTTT
>TRBV12-3/TRBV12-4|-|TRBJ1-2|-
CASRMGTFYGYTF
TGTGCCAGCAGGATGGGGACCTTCTATGGCTACACCTTC
>TRBV12-3/TRBV12-4|-|TRBJ2-5|-
CASSWGETQYF
TGTGCCAGCAGTTGGGGGGAGACCCAGTACTTC
>TRBV13|-|TRBJ1-1|TRBD1
CASSLETGASRAFF
TGTGCCAGCAGCTTAGAAACAGGGGCCTCGAGAGCTTTCTTT
>TRBV27|-|TRBJ1-5|-
CASRSAGPSNQPQHF
TGTGCCAGCCGCTCGGCCGGACCTAGCAATCAGCCCCAGCATTTT
>TRBV7-6|-|TRBJ2-7|TRBD2
CASSISGGAINEQYF
TGTGCCAGCAGTATTAGCGGGGGGGCCATAAACGAGCAGTACTTC
>TRBV7-9|-|TRBJ2-5|-
CASSSFGRGQETQYF
TGTGCCAGCAGCTCCTTTGGACGGGGACAAGAGACCCAGTACTTC
>TRBV5-6|-|TRBJ2-1|TRBD2
CASSFWGGSYNEQFF
TGTGCCAGCAGCTTTTGGGGGGGATCCTACAATGAGCAGTTCTTC
>TRBV5-1|-|TRBJ1-3|-
CASGPDPGNTIYF
TGCGCCAGTGGGCCCGATCCTGGAAACACCATATATTTT
>TRBV7-2|-|TRBJ2-5|-
CASSLQGQQETQYF
TGTGCCAGCAGCTTACAGGGGCAGCAAGAGACCCAGTACTTC
>TRBV24-1|-|TRBJ2-3|-
CATSDLVVGIDTQYF
TGTGCCACCAGTGATTTGGTGGTAGGGATAGATACGCAGTATTTT
>TRBV2|few|TRBJ1-5|-
CASSDPNQPQHF
TGTGCCAGCAGTGATCCCAATCAGCCCCAGCATTTT
>TRBV6-1|-|TRBJ1-6|-
CASSGSAGIYNSPLHF
TGTGCCAGCAGTGGATCCGCCGGGATTTATAATTCACCCCTCCACTTT
>TRBV9|-|TRBJ1-4|-
CASSSTGKANEKLFF
TGTGCCAGCAGCTCAACAGGGAAGGCTAATGAAAAACTGTTTTTT
>TRBV5-1|-|TRBJ1-1|-
CASSLAGQNTEAFF
TGCGCCAGCAGCTTGGCAGGCCAGAACACTGAAGCTTTCTTT
>TRBV5-4|-|TRBJ2-6|-
CASSLPRSGANVLTF
TGTGCCAGCAGCCTACCCCGCTCTGGGGCCAACGTCCTGACTTTC
>TRBV28|few|TRBJ1-2|TRBD1
CASSFRTGGAVHGYTF
TGTGCCAGCAGTTTTCGGACAGGGGGCGCGGTACATGGCTACACCTTC
>TRBV5-1|few|TRBJ2-7|TRBD2
CASSLGLAGSLYEQYF
TGCGCCAGCAGCCTGGGACTAGCGGGGTCTCTTTACGAGCAGTACTTC
>TRBV5-6|few|TRBJ1-6|TRBD1
CASSLYGTGPSPLHF
TGTGCCAGCAGCTTGTATGGGACAGGGCCTTCACCCCTCCACTTT
>TRBV7-8|-|TRBJ1-5|-
CASSFSGLYSNQPQHF
TGTGCCAGCAGCTTCTCGGGGCTCTATAGCAATCAGCCCCAGCATTTT
>TRBV3-1/TRBV3-2|-|TRBJ1-2|TRBD1
CASSPGQGTLNYGYTF
TGTGCCAGCAGCCCCGGACAGGGTACCCTTAACTATGGCTACACCTTC
>TRBV4-2|-|TRBJ2-5|-
CASSQVPGGTQYF
TGTGCCAGCAGCCAAGTCCCTGGCGGGACCCAGTACTTC
>TRBV6-2/TRBV6-3|-|TRBJ1-2|TRBD1
CASSYSQTGTDYGYTF
TGTGCCAGCAGTTATTCACAAACCGGGACAGACTATGGCTACACCTTC
>TRBV5-6|-|TRBJ2-7|-
CASSLVGGTDEQYF
TGTGCCAGCAGCTTGGTCGGCGGGACAGACGAGCAGTACTTC
>TRBV29-1|-|TRBJ2-1|TRBD2
CSAVAGLAGGVYEQFF
TGCAGCGCTGTAGCTGGACTAGCGGGGGGAGTCTATGAGCAGTTCTTC
>TRBV15|-|TRBJ1-2|-
CATSARRETGGYTF
TGTGCCACCAGCGCCCGCAGGGAAACAGGTGGCTACACCTTC
>TRBV30|-|TRBJ2-3|TRBD1
CAWAGQGTDTQYF
TGTGCCTGGGCCGGACAGGGCACAGATACGCAGTATTTT
>TRBV11-3|-|TRBJ1-1|-
CASSPGAKEAFF
TGTGCCAGCAGCCCGGGGGCAAAAGAAGCTTTCTTT
>TRBV4-2|-|TRBJ1-3|-
CASSQEIGSSGNTIYF
TGTGCCAGCAGCCAAGAGATCGGTTCCTCTGGAAACACCATATATTTT
>TRBV5-5|once|TRBJ2-3|-
CASSYLGLVDTQYF
TGTGCCAGCAGCTACCTTGGTCTGGTAGATACGCAGTATTTT
>TRBV5-1|-|TRBJ2-3|-
CASSRGAQGGSHTDTQYF
TGCGCCAGCAGCAGGGGGGCCCAGGGGGGCTCTCACACAGATACGCAGTATTTT
>TRBV15|-|TRBJ2-5|-
CATSRSSGVGQETQYF
TGTGCCACCAGCAGATCTTCAGGGGTTGGCCAAGAGACCCAGTACTTC
>TRBV4-2|-|TRBJ2-7|-
CASSQAAGTGYEQYF
TGTGCCAGCAGCCAGGCAGCAGGGACTGGCTACGAGCAGTACTTC
>TRBV30|few|TRBJ1-6|-
CAWSRGGDDSPLHF
TGTGCCTGGAGTCGGGGGGGCGACGATTCACCCCTCCACTTT
>TRBV3-1/TRBV3-2|-|TRBJ2-3|TRBD2
CASSQIAGRGTDTQYF
TGTGCCAGCAGCCAAATAGCGGGGCGGGGCACAGATACGCAGTATTTT
>TRBV2|-|TRBJ2-1|TRBD2
CASSVSGLANEQFF
TGTGCCAGCAGTGTGTCGGGACTAGCGAATGAGCAGTTCTTC
>TRBV6-5|-|TRBJ1-3|-
CASGRISGNTIYF
TGTGCCAGCGGACGGATCTCTGGAAACACCATATATTTT
>TRBV7-9|few|TRBJ2-2|TRBD1
CASSLEFGQGNTGELFF
TGTGCCAGCAGCTTAGAGTTCGGACAGGGGAACACCGGGGAGCTGTTTTTT